Each of the 27 T cell receptor beta chains below was sequenced from the same sample in a study of blood T cell repertoires in COVID-19. Sequenced by immunoSEQ multiplex PCR; TCRdb stores in-frame clones only, minus some. Of more than 120,000 clones detected, about 88% appear once; the ten largest clones hold around 2.5%. Source material: peripheral blood. The origin of the receptors is a human donor with acute or convalescent COVID-19. The donor label of this sample is uncertain.

CDR3 nucleotide sequence: TGTGCCAGCAGTCCAGGGGGTACCTACGAGCAGTACTTC. Protein product: CASSPGGTYEQYF. This chain connects TRBV12-3 or TRBV12-4 to TRBJ2-7; 7 nucleotides match TRBD1. The V gene end was trimmed by 5 bases and the J gene end by 2 bases; junction bases not matched to a gene: 3. CDR3 length: 13 residues.

This chain uses TRBV28 with TRBJ1-5, with D uncertain. The CDR3 length is 14 residues. The germline V and J ends were trimmed by 3 bases and 1 base, with 7 bases remaining between them. Germline V gene data show CDR1 as MDHEN and CDR2 as SYDVKM. CDR3 sequence reads: CASSFWPSNQPQHF. The CDR3 DNA follows: TGTGCCAGCAGTTTTTGGCCGAGCAATCAGCCCCAGCATTTT.

This chain joins TRBV19 and TRBJ1-5, with 11 nucleotides matching TRBD1. Per germline, CDR1 LNHDA and CDR2 SQIVND (reference sequence). The CDR3 extends over 14 amino acids. The V gene end was trimmed by 7 bases and the J gene end by 4 bases; junction bases not matched to a gene: 3. Here the CDR3 DNA reads TGTGCCAGTACTGGGACAGGGGGGAATCAGCCCCAGCATTTT. It encodes CASTGTGGNQPQHF. Full variable domain (missing parts from reference TRBV19 and TRBJ1-5): DGGITQSPKYLFRKEGQNVTLSCEQNLNHDAMYWYRQDPGQGLRLIYYSQIVNDFQKGDIAEGYSVSREKKESFPLTVTSAQKNPTAFYLCASTGTGGNQPQHFGDGTRLSIL.

This chain joins TRBV11-3 and TRBJ1-1; no clear D gene. Germline V CDR1 and CDR2: SGHNT, YENEEA. V lost 3 bases and J lost 1, with 6 bases in between. The CDR3 has 13 amino acids. CDR3 coding DNA: TGTGCCAGCAGCTTTAGTACGAACACTGAAGCTTTCTTT. The encoded protein is CASSFSTNTEAFF. The whole variable domain, remainder taken from reference TRBV11-3 and TRBJ1-1, is EAGVVQSPRYKIIEKKQPVAFWCNPISGHNTLYWYLQNLGQGPELLIRYENEEAVDDSQLPKDRFSAERLKGVDSTLKIQPAELGDSAVYLCASSFSTNTEAFFGQGTRLTVV.

The V call is TRBV28, the J call TRBJ1-5, with D hard to call. The germline V gene has CDR1 MDHEN and CDR2 SYDVKM. Trimming stripped 5 bases from V and 2 bases from J, with 13 bases between. The CDR3 is made up of 15 amino acids. DNA for the CDR3: TGTGCCAGCAGTCCCCCTCAGGCCGGCAATCAGCCCCAGCATTTT. Translated, it gives CASSPPQAGNQPQHF.

The chain joins TRBV14 to TRBJ2-1; 10 bases align to TRBD1. The J segment lost 7 bases and the V segment lost 4 bases, leaving 7 bases of the junction unmatched. Germline values: CDR1 SGHDN, CDR2 FVKESK. This CDR3 is built from 15 residues. Here the CDR3 reads CASSPGTGVWNEQFF. CDR3 DNA sequence: TGTGCCAGCAGCCCCGGGACAGGGGTTTGGAATGAGCAGTTCTTC.

The chain couples TRBV7-9 to TRBJ1-1, with D hard to call. This CDR3 spans 14 amino acids. CDR1 SEHNR and CDR2 FQNEAQ come from the germline V gene (reference sequence). V gave up 3 bases and J gave up 1 base, with 9 bases separating them. This chain's CDR3 is CASSLQASNTEAFF. The CDR3 bases are TGTGCCAGCAGCTTGCAGGCCTCGAACACTGAAGCTTTCTTT.

The chain couples TRBV30 to TRBJ1-1; D might be TRBD1 (6 bases). The CDR3 consists of 12 residues. Germline V gives CDR1 GTSNPN, CDR2 SVGIG (reference sequence). Deletions cut 5 bases from V and 1 base from J, with 8 bases between. DNA of the CDR3: TGTGCCTGGCAGGGGTCGAACACTGAAGCTTTCTTT. The encoded protein is CAWQGSNTEAFF.

This chain links TRBV5-1 with TRBJ1-1; D call uncertain. This CDR3 is built from 12 residues. Trimming pared 5 bases from V and 1 base from J, leaving 6 bases between. Germline V gene lookup returns CDR1 SGHRS and CDR2 YFSETQ. CDR3 protein: CASSSGNTEAFF. The CDR3 region has the DNA TGCGCCAGCAGTTCGGGGAACACTGAAGCTTTCTTT.

The chain joins TRBV29-1 to TRBJ2-2; weak D call: TRBD1 (6 bases). Trimming shortened V by 3 bases and J by 1 base, and 6 bases separated the two germline ends. This CDR3 comprises 13 residues. CDR1 and CDR2 (germline): SQVTM, ANQGSEA. Here the CDR3 reads CSVDRGNTGELFF. The DNA of the CDR3 is TGCAGCGTTGACAGGGGGAACACCGGGGAGCTGTTTTTT.

This sequence joins TRBV5-5 and TRBJ1-2; D is unresolved. The germline V gene has CDR1 SGHKS and CDR2 YYEKEE (reference sequence). The CDR3 sequence is 15 residues long. Trimming took off 4 bases at V and 5 bases at J, with 18 bases between the two ends. The CDR3 DNA reads TGTGCCAGCAGCCCCCAAGTTCCCGGCGGGTATGGCTACACCTTC. This sequence encodes CASSPQVPGGYGYTF.

As DNA, the CDR3 is TGTGCCAGCAGTTACTCCAGAAGCTCCTACGAGCAGTACTTC. It is translated as CASSYSRSSYEQYF. V usage is TRBV6-5 and J usage is TRBJ2-7; D remains unclear. The CDR3 length is 14 residues. From germline, CDR1 is MNHEY and CDR2 SVGAGI. V was shortened by 0 bases and J by 0 bases, with 6 bases between the two germline ends.

V and J are TRBV5-5 and TRBJ1-5; D might be TRBD1 (5 bases). The length of the CDR3 is 14 residues. Trimming stripped 0 bases from V and 3 bases from J, with 7 bases between. Germline V gene data show CDR1 as SGHKS and CDR2 as YYEKEE (reference sequence). The CDR3, as DNA: TGTGCCAGCAGCTTGGGACAGTACAATCAGCCCCAGCATTTT. Its protein product is CASSLGQYNQPQHF.

The J gene is TRBJ1-6, the V gene TRBV4-3; D is perhaps TRBD1 (5 bases). Germline CDR1 and CDR2: LGHNA and YSLEER. CDR3 length: 15 residues. The V gene lost 0 bases and the J gene lost 10 bases, with 13 bases spanning the gap. CDR3 sequence (DNA): TGCGCCAGCAGCCAAGATAGCCAGGGCGACTCACCCCTCCACTTT. It is translated as CASSQDSQGDSPLHF.

The CDR3 loop is CASSLDRSGELFF. The CDR3 nucleotides are TGTGCCAGCAGCTTAGACCGGAGCGGGGAGCTGTTTTTT. J is TRBJ2-2 and V is TRBV11-3; D remains unclear. The length of the CDR3 is 13 residues. V dropped 0 bases and J dropped 7 bases, with 6 bases sitting between them. Per the germline V gene, CDR1 is SGHNT and CDR2 is YENEEA.

The rearrangement uses TRBV19 and TRBJ1-6; 8 bases fit TRBD1. CDR1 is LNHDA, CDR2 SQIVND, per germline (reference sequence). The V segment lost 3 bases and the J segment 8 bases; nucleotides outside the gene matches: 3. The CDR3 covers 14 residues. The CDR3 loop reads CASSIVDRDSPLHF. Here the CDR3 DNA reads TGTGCCAGTAGTATCGTGGACAGGGATTCACCCCTCCACTTT.

The V gene is TRBV6-2 or TRBV6-3, the J gene TRBJ2-4; 9 nucleotides match TRBD2. The CDR3 spans 17 residues. The germline gives CDR1 MNHEY, CDR2 SVGEGT. The V and J ends lost 2 bases and 0 bases, in that order; junction bases with no gene match: 5. In DNA, the CDR3 is TGTGCCAGCAGTTACCGACCTAGCGGGGTAGCCAAAAACATTCAGTACTTC. This translates into CASSYRPSGVAKNIQYF.

J is TRBJ2-7 and V is TRBV6-2 or TRBV6-3, with 8 bases matching TRBD1. Germline assignment: CDR1 MNHEY and CDR2 SVGEGT. The CDR3 length is 17 residues. V was pared by 0 bases and J by 2 bases, with 9 bases of the junction left unmatched. The CDR3, as DNA: TGTGCCAGCAGTTACTCGAGGCCGGGGACAGGCACCTACGAGCAGTACTTC. Its protein product is CASSYSRPGTGTYEQYF.

The chain is built from TRBV7-6 and TRBJ1-6; D might be TRBD1 (6 bases). The V gene's germline CDR1 is SGHVS and CDR2 FNYEAQ. V was cut by 0 bases and J by 14 bases, with 17 bases left in between. The CDR3 length is 15 residues. This chain's CDR3 is CASSLAVQGQVALHF. In nucleotides, the CDR3 is TGTGCCAGCAGCTTAGCGGTGCAGGGGCAAGTGGCCCTCCACTTT. The variable domain in full, completed from reference TRBV7-6 and TRBJ1-6, reads GAGVSQSPRYKVTKRGQDVALRCDPISGHVSLYWYRQALGQGPEFLTYFNYEAQQDKSGLPNDRFSAERPEGSISTLTIQRTEQRDSAMYRCASSLAVQGQVALHFGNGTRLTVT.

The chain combines TRBV6-2 or TRBV6-3 with TRBJ2-3, with 7 bases aligning to TRBD2. Germline values: CDR1 MNHEY, CDR2 SVGEGT. CDR3 length: 14 amino acids. With 4 bases clipped from V and 5 bases from J, the junction kept 6 bases outside the gene matches. The CDR3 nucleotides read TGTGCCAGCAGTTCGGGACTACCAAGAGATACGCAGTATTTT. Translating gives CASSSGLPRDTQYF.

This rearrangement joins TRBV5-4 to TRBJ1-4; 7 bases are shared with TRBD1. This CDR3 spans 18 amino acids. J lost 0 bases, V lost 0 bases, and 8 bases had no gene match. CDR1 is SGHNT and CDR2 is YYREEE in the germline V gene (reference sequence). This chain's CDR3 is CASSLVTGIRATNEKLFF. The CDR3 DNA is TGTGCCAGCAGCTTGGTGACAGGGATTAGGGCAACTAATGAAAAACTGTTTTTT.

The J gene is TRBJ1-1, the V gene TRBV7-2, with 10 bases that match TRBD1. Losses at the gene ends were 3 bases for V and 5 bases for J; bases not matched to a gene: 12. CDR3 length: 17 amino acids. CDR1 and CDR2 (germline): SGHTA, FQGNSA. CDR3 bases: TGTGCCAGCAGCTTCGACCCCGGCGGGACAGGGGTAACTGAAGCTTTCTTT. This gives the protein CASSFDPGGTGVTEAFF.

The chain has TRBV19 and TRBJ2-3, with no clear D. CDR3 length: 16 residues. Germline loops: CDR1 LNHDA, CDR2 SQIVND (reference sequence). V was shortened by 6 bases and J by 6 bases, with 22 bases between the two germline ends. In DNA, the CDR3 is TGTGCCAGTAGCCAACCACCAATCCTATCCCCGGATACGCAGTATTTT. Protein sequence: CASSQPPILSPDTQYF.

V usage is TRBV3-1 (or the pseudogene TRBV3-2) and J usage is TRBJ1-2; 9 nucleotides match TRBD1. CDR1 and CDR2 (germline): LGHDT, YNNKEL (reference sequence). Trimming removed 6 bases from V and 8 bases from J; junction bases left unmatched: 13. This CDR3 is 15 amino acids long. CDR3 coding DNA: TGTGCCAGCAGTGCCCTAGGGACAGGGCTGGAGGGCTACACCTTC. Its translation is CASSALGTGLEGYTF.

V and J are TRBV30 and TRBJ1-6; D is unresolved. Germline-derived CDR1 and CDR2 are GTSNPN and SVGIG (reference sequence). The V and J ends lost 0 bases and 7 bases respectively, with 10 bases between them. The CDR3 consists of 14 residues. CDR3: CAWSVSASNSPLHF. Written as DNA, the CDR3 is TGTGCCTGGAGTGTCAGTGCCTCCAATTCACCCCTCCACTTT. The full variable domain, its missing parts supplied by reference TRBV30 and TRBJ1-6, is SQTIHQWPATLVQPVGSPLSLECTVEGTSNPNLYWYRQAAGRGLQLLFYSVGIGQISSEVPQNLSASRPQDRQFILSSKKLLLSDSGFYLCAWSVSASNSPLHFGNGTRLTVT.

V usage is TRBV9 and J usage is TRBJ2-1, with 11 bases that match TRBD1. The CDR3 loop spans 14 amino acids. The trim removed 6 bases at V and 8 bases at J, leaving 7 bases unmatched. Germline CDR1 reads SGDLS; CDR2 reads YYNGEE. CDR3: CASTRDRGGDEQFF. CDR3 DNA: TGTGCCAGCACCCGGGACAGGGGGGGGGATGAGCAGTTCTTC.

The chain combines TRBV4-2 with TRBJ1-2; a weak D match, TRBD1 (5 bases). Trimming pared 4 bases from V and 4 bases from J, leaving 19 bases between. The CDR3 has 16 amino acids. The germline V gene encodes CDR1 LGHNA and CDR2 YNFKEQ. CDR3 DNA sequence: TGTGCCAGCAGCCGCCTAGGAGGGGAAACCTCCTATGGCTACACCTTC. This sequence encodes CASSRLGGETSYGYTF.